Sequencing of this T cell receptor beta chain was carried out in a study of vaccination and CD4 T cells after COVID-19. Points on this clonotype: Its target is not known.

V lost 5 bases and J 2 bases, leaving 11 bases between the germline ends. Germline V gives CDR1 SGHRS, CDR2 YFSETQ. CDR3 length: 14 amino acids. Sequencing of the DNA from cultured CD4+ T cells was carried out with the Oncomine TCR Beta short-read assay. TCRdb used MiXCR to reprocess the PCR reads, holding one entry per CDR3 protein. The sample lists about 22,000 distinct CDR3 sequences; roughly two fifths were seen once. Time point here: late sampling 161 to 241 days after vaccination in a few convalescent patients. Sample treatment: roughly ten-day PBMC culture with coronavirus spike peptide pools or control peptides (ViraFEST assay).

This TCR was recovered from a human donor who had recovered from COVID-19. The rearrangement uses TRBV5-1 and TRBJ2-1, with D tentatively TRBD2 (6 bases). The sequences come from CD4+ T cells from blood, cultured in vitro, collected about 7 months after SARS-CoV-2 vaccination. The CDR3 loop is CASRGSGAYNEQFF. The CDR3 DNA reads as TGCGCCAGCAGGGGTAGCGGAGCCTACAATGAGCAGTTCTTC.